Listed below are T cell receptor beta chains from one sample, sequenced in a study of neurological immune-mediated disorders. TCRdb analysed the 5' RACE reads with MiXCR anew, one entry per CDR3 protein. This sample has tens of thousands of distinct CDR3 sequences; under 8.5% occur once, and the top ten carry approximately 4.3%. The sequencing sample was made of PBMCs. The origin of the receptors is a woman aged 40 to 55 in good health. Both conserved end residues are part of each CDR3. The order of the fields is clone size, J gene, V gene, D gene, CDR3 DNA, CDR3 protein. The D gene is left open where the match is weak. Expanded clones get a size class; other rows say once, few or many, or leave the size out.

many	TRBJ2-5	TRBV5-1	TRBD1	TGCGCCAGCAGCCCCGGACAGGGGGCTGGAGAGACCCAGTACTTC	CASSPGQGAGETQYF
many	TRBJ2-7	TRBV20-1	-	TGCAGTGCTAGAGCACGGGGGAGGCTAACCTACGAGCAGTACTTC	CSARARGRLTYEQYF
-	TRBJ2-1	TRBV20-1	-	TGCAGTGCTAGGGGAGATGGTGAGCAGTTCTTC	CSARGDGEQFF
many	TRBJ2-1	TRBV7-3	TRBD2	TGTGCCAGCAGCTCCGGGACTAGCGGGAGGGATGAGCAGTTCTTC	CASSSGTSGRDEQFF
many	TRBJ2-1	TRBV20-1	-	TGCAGTGCTAGGGGAACGGGACTCCTCTACAATGAGCAGTTCTTC	CSARGTGLLYNEQFF
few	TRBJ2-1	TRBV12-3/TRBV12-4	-	TGTGCCAGCGGGGCCAGGTACAATGAGCAGTTCTTC	CASGARYNEQFF
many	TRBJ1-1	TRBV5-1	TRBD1	TGCGCCAGCAGCGACAGGGTAGGAGGGAACACTGAAGCTTTCTTT	CASSDRVGGNTEAFF
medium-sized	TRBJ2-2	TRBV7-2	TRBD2	TGTGCCAGCAGCCGGACTAGCGGGATTGGGACCGGGGAGCTGTTTTTT	CASSRTSGIGTGELFF
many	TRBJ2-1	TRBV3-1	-	TGTGCCAGCATGCCAGGTATGAGCGATGAGCAGTTCTTC	CASMPGMSDEQFF
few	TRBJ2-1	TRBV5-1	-	TGCGCCAGCAGCCCCGCCCAGGGTGGTGAGCAGTTCTTC	CASSPAQGGEQFF
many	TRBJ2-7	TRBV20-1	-	TGCAGTGCCATCCAGCGGGCGAAGAACTCCTACGAGCAGTACTTC	CSAIQRAKNSYEQYF
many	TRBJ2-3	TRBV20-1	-	TGCAGTGCTGATCCGGGACTGACGCAGTATTTT	CSADPGLTQYF
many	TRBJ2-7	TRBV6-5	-	TGTGCCAGCAGTTACTCGGCAGGGGGGGCCTACGAGCAGTACTTC	CASSYSAGGAYEQYF
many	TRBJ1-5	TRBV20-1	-	TGCAGTGCTAGGTCTGGGGAGTATCAGCCCCAGCATTTT	CSARSGEYQPQHF
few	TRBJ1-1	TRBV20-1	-	TGCAGTGCTAGTCCCCAGACCGTGAACACTGAAGCTTTCTTT	CSASPQTVNTEAFF
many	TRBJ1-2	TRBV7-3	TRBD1	TGTGCCAGCAGCCGAACCGGACAGGGGGAAGGCTACACCTTC	CASSRTGQGEGYTF